The clone carrying this T cell receptor (beta chain) has more than one count but fewer than ten. In the source study's methods: Estimation of nucleated cell counts relied on the amplification of reference gene primers. Produced via immunoSEQ multiplex PCR; TCRdb's table is partial and in-frame only. D and trimming were read from the DNA, whereas the V and J calls and clone size are those reported in that table. The sample shows about 320,000 clones, 90% to 95% of them seen only once. Germline V gene lookup returns CDR1 LGHDT and CDR2 YNNKEL (reference sequence). The CDR3 is made up of 15 amino acids. Trimming removed 2 bases from V and 2 bases from J; junction bases left unmatched: 4. The sample comes from a study of blood T cell repertoires in COVID-19. Study summary: There were acute and convalescent COVID-19 samples, and they came from the United States, Italy and Spain. Sample material is recorded as cDNA or gDNA derived from T cells, B-cell-depleted T cells, or PBMCs.

V and J are TRBV3-1 (or the pseudogene TRBV3-2) and TRBJ1-2; 8 bases map to TRBD1. The clonotype was recovered from a woman in her twenties or thirties who had been exposed to COVID-19. The sample was PBMCs or T cells enriched from blood (not recorded which). CDR3 sequence reads: CASSQSDRENYGYTF. In DNA form, the CDR3 reads TGTGCCAGCAGCCAATCGGACAGGGAAAACTATGGCTACACCTTC.